This T cell receptor (beta chain) was recorded in a study of blood T cells in healthy people across ages. The overall study: There was about one barcoded beta molecule captured by template switching per two T cells.

Combining a sample-barcoded 5' primer with a J-beta primer mix, a second PCR ran for 7 to 11 cycles. TCRdb redid the calling of the 5' RACE reads with MiXCR, one entry per CDR3 protein. The repertoire holds roughly 680,000 distinct CDR3 sequences, with 20% to 25% as singletons. Study-level findings and limits: Compared with aged donors, long-lived donors showed fewer expanded clones, suggesting selection. A roughly linear fall in TCR beta diversity per million T cells was seen with increasing age. Diversity estimates from one million T cells were considered underestimates.

A remark on this clonotype: Its antigen is currently unknown.

Sequenced input: blood. The source is a man between 65 and 80 years old in good health.

The CDR3 DNA sequence: TGCGCCAGCAGCCCATTCGGACAGGGGGCGACCTCCTTATACCAAGAGACCCAGTACTTC. As protein: CASSPFGQGATSLYQETQYF. The chain is built from TRBV4-1 and TRBJ2-5; TRBD1 matches 11 bases. The CDR3 is 20 amino acids. The trim removed 4 bases at V and 0 bases at J, leaving 16 bases unmatched. Germline assignment: CDR1 MGHRA and CDR2 YSYEKL.